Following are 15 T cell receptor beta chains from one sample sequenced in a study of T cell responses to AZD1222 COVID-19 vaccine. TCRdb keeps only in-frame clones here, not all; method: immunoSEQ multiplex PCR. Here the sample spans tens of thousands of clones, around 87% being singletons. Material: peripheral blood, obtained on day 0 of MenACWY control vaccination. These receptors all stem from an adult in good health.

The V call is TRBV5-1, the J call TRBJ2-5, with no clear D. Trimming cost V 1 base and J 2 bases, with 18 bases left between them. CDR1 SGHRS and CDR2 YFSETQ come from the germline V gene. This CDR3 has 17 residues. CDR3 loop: CASSLLLKAGDQETQYF. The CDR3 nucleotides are TGCGCCAGCAGCTTGTTGTTGAAGGCAGGCGATCAAGAGACCCAGTACTTC.

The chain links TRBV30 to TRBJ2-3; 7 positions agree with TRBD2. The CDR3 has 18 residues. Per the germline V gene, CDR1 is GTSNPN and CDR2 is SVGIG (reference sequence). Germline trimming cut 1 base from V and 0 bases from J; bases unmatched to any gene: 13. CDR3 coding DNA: TGTGCCTGGAGTGCCGGAGGGGTTAGTAGCGGGAGCACAGATACGCAGTATTTT. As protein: CAWSAGGVSSGSTDTQYF.

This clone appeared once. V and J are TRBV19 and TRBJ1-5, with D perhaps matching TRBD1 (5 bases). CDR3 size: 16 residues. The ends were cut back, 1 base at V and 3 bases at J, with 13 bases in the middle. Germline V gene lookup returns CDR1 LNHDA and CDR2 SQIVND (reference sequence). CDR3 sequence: CASSIGFGGNNQPQHF. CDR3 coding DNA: TGTGCCAGTAGTATAGGGTTCGGGGGAAACAATCAGCCCCAGCATTTT.

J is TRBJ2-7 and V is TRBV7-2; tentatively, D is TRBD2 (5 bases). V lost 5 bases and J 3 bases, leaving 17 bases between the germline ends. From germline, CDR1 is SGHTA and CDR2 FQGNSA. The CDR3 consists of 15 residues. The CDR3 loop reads CASSPGVSSFYEQYF. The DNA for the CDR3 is TGTGCCAGCAGCCCCGGGGTTAGCTCTTTCTACGAGCAGTACTTC.

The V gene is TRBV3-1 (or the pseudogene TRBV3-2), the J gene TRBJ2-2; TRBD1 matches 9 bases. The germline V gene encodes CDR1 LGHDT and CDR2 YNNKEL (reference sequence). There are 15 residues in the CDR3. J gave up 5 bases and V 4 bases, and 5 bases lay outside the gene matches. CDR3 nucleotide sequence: TGTGCCAGCAGCCCCAGGGACAGGGATACCGGGGAGCTGTTTTTT. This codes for CASSPRDRDTGELFF.

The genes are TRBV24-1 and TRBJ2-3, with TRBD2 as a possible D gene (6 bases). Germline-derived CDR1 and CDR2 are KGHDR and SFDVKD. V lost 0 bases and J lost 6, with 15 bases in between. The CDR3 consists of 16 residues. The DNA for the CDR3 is TGTGCCACCAGTGATTTGCACGCGGGGCTCGGTGATACGCAGTATTTT. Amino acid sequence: CATSDLHAGLGDTQYF.

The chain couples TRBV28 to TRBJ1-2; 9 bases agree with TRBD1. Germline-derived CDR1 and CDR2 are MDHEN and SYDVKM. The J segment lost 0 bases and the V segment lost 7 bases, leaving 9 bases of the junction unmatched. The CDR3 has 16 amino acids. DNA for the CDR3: TGTGCCAGCATCCCGGGACAGGGAACTGCTAACTATGGCTACACCTTC. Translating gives CASIPGQGTANYGYTF.

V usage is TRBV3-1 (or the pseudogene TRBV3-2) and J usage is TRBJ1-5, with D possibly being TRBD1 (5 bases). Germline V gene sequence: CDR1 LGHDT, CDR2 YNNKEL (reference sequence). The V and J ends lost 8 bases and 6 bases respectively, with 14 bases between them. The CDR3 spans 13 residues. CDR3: CASSILGTQPQHF. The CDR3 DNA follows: TGTGCCAGCTCTATCCTCGGGACTCAGCCCCAGCATTTT.

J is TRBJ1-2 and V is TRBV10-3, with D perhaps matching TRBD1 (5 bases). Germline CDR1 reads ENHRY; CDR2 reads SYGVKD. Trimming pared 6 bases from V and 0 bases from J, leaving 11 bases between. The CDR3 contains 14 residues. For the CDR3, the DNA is TGTGCCATCAGACGGACACTTGCTAACTATGGCTACACCTTC. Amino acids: CAIRRTLANYGYTF.

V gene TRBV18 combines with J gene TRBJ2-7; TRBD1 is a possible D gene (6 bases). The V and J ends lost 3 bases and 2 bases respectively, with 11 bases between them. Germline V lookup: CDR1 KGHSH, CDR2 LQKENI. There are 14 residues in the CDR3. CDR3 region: CASSPRDTAYEQYF. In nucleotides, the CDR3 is TGTGCCAGCTCACCCCGGGACACAGCCTACGAGCAGTACTTC.

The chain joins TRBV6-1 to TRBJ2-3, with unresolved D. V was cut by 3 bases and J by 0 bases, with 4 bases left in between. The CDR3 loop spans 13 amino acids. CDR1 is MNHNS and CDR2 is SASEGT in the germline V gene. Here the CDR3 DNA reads TGTGCCAGCAGTGATGAAAGCACAGATACGCAGTATTTT. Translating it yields CASSDESTDTQYF.

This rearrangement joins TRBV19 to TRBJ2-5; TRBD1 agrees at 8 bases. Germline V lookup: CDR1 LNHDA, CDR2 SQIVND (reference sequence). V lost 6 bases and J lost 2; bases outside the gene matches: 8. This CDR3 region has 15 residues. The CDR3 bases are TGTGCCAGTAGCATTGACAGGGGCCGACAAGAGACCCAGTACTTC. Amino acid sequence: CASSIDRGRQETQYF.

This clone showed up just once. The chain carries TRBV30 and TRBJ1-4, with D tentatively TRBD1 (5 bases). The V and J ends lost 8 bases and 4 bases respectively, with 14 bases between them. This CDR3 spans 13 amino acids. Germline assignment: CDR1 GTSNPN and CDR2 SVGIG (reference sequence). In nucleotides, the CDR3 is TGTGCCGGGGGACGGACGAGTAATGAAAAACTGTTTTTT. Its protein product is CAGGRTSNEKLFF.

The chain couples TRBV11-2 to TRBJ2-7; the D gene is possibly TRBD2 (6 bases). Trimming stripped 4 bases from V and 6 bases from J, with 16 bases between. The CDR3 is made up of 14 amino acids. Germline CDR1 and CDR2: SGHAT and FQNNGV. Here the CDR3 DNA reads TGTGCCAGCAGCTCAACCCGGGTGGGGGGCGAGCAGTACTTC. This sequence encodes CASSSTRVGGEQYF.

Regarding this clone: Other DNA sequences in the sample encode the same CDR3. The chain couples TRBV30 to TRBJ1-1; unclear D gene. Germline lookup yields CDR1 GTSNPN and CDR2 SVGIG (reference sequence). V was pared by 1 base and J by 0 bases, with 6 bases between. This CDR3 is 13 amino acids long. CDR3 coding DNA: TGTGCCTGGAGTGGAGATATGAACACTGAAGCTTTCTTT. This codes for CAWSGDMNTEAFF.